The 10 T cell receptor beta chains below all came from one sample that was sequenced in a study of cytomegalovirus exposure and HLA in healthy donors. PCR used 60 Vbeta primers and 13 Jbeta primers. The method was immunoSEQ multiplex PCR; TCRdb's version includes in-frame clones alone and lacks a portion of them. The table lists 200,000 to 250,000 clones, roughly 88% of them singletons. Sequencing was carried out using PBMCs. These receptors originate from a boy under 10 years old in good health and CMV-seronegative.

The chain has TRBV10-3 and TRBJ1-1, with a tentative D call TRBD1 (6 bases). The CDR3 totals 14 residues. V lost 3 bases and J 5 bases, leaving 13 bases between the germline ends. The V gene's germline CDR1 is ENHRY and CDR2 SYGVKD. The CDR3 DNA follows: TGTGCCATCAGTGACAGGGGCAGGAGGACTGAAGCTTTCTTT. This sequence encodes CAISDRGRRTEAFF.

V usage is TRBV5-5 and J usage is TRBJ2-7, with TRBD2 matching 9 bases. From germline, CDR1 is SGHKS and CDR2 YYEKEE (reference sequence). V was pared by 4 bases and J by 7 bases, with 9 bases of the junction left unmatched. The CDR3 is 14 residues long. CDR3 in DNA: TGTGCCAGCAGCGCAGCGGGAGGAGCTAGGGAGCAGTACTTC. Translated: CASSAAGGAREQYF.

The chain links TRBV30 to TRBJ1-1, with a tentative D call TRBD1 (6 bases). The CDR3 totals 18 residues. Trimming cost V 0 bases and J 7 bases, with 27 bases left between them. Germline V gene sequence: CDR1 GTSNPN, CDR2 SVGIG (reference sequence). The CDR3 DNA reads TGTGCCTGGAGTGTAAATAGATTCAGGGGAAGAGGAGCGAGTGAAGCTTTCTTT. It codes for CAWSVNRFRGRGASEAFF. The whole variable domain, filled in from reference TRBV30 and TRBJ1-1, reads SQTIHQWPATLVQPVGSPLSLECTVEGTSNPNLYWYRQAAGRGLQLLFYSVGIGQISSEVPQNLSASRPQDRQFILSSKKLLLSDSGFYLCAWSVNRFRGRGASEAFFGQGTRLTVV.

The chain recombines TRBV7-3 with TRBJ1-3; the D gene is possibly TRBD1 (6 bases). The CDR3 is made up of 14 amino acids. The V gene's germline CDR1 is SGHTA and CDR2 FQGTGA. The germline V and J ends were trimmed by 2 bases and 2 bases, with 7 bases remaining between them. In nucleotides, the CDR3 is TGTGCCAGCAGCTTAGGGGGCGCTGGAAACACCATATATTTT. Translation: CASSLGGAGNTIYF. The complete variable domain, with remaining parts taken from reference TRBV7-3 and TRBJ1-3, reads GAGVSQTPSNKVTEKGKYVELRCDPISGHTALYWYRQSLGQGPEFLIYFQGTGAADDSGLPNDRFFAVRPEGSVSTLKIQRTERGDSAVYLCASSLGGAGNTIYFGEGSWLTVV.

For this clone: The sample carries other DNA sequences with the same CDR3. V is TRBV5-6 and J is TRBJ2-7; D remains unclear. Trimming removed 0 bases from V and 0 bases from J, with 7 bases in between. The CDR3 consists of 14 residues. The germline CDR1 and CDR2 sequences are SGHDT and YYEEEE. CDR3 sequence (DNA): TGTGCCAGCAGCTTGGCCCCTACCTCCTACGAGCAGTACTTC. It translates to CASSLAPTSYEQYF.

This chain connects TRBV15 to TRBJ2-1; 7 nucleotides line up with TRBD2. Germline CDR1 LNHNV, CDR2 YYDKDF (reference sequence). Trimming cost V 1 base and J 6 bases; bases outside gene matches: 9. CDR3 length equals 16 residues. The DNA of the CDR3 is TGTGCCACCAGCAGAGGACGGACTAGTCATTCCAATGAGCAGTTCTTC. Protein: CATSRGRTSHSNEQFF. The full variable domain, with the rest looked up from reference TRBV15 and TRBJ2-1, is DAMVIQNPRYQVTQFGKPVTLSCSQTLNHNVMYWYQQKSSQAPKLLFHYYDKDFNNEADTPDNFQSRRPNTSFCFLDIRSPGLGDTAMYLCATSRGRTSHSNEQFFGPGTRLTVL.

V is TRBV5-6 and J is TRBJ2-7; 10 bases fit TRBD1. V shed 4 bases and J 2 bases; nucleotides not matched to a gene: 6. The CDR3 is 15 amino acids. Looked up from germline, CDR1 is SGHDT and CDR2 is YYEEEE. CDR3 sequence: CASSPGQGLTYEQYF. CDR3 DNA: TGTGCCAGCAGCCCGGGACAGGGGTTAACCTACGAGCAGTACTTC.

The V call is TRBV5-1, the J call TRBJ2-2; weak D call: TRBD2 (6 bases). Between the trimmed V and J ends, which lost 0 bases and 5 bases, there was a span of 14 bases. CDR3 length: 16 residues. CDR1 and CDR2 (germline): SGHRS, YFSETQ. In DNA, the CDR3 is TGCGCCAGCAGCTTGGCTGCCAGTGGGGGGACCGGGGAGCTGTTTTTT. It specifies CASSLAASGGTGELFF.

The rearrangement uses TRBV19 and TRBJ2-7; 9 nucleotides agree with TRBD1. V lost 3 bases and J lost 7; bases outside the gene matches: 10. Germline CDR1 LNHDA, CDR2 SQIVND (reference sequence). CDR3 length equals 15 residues. The CDR3 loop reads CASSMPGQGREEQYF. The CDR3 coding sequence is TGTGCCAGTAGTATGCCGGGACAGGGACGGGAGGAGCAGTACTTC.

The chain is built from TRBV7-6 and TRBJ1-1; D unclear. V lost 1 base to trimming and J lost 5 bases, with 14 bases between them. The germline V gene has CDR1 SGHVS and CDR2 FNYEAQ. The CDR3 spans 15 residues. CDR3 loop: CASSLEVADGTEAFF. CDR3 DNA: TGTGCCAGCAGCTTAGAAGTTGCGGATGGGACTGAAGCTTTCTTT. The full variable domain, with the rest looked up from reference TRBV7-6 and TRBJ1-1, is GAGVSQSPRYKVTKRGQDVALRCDPISGHVSLYWYRQALGQGPEFLTYFNYEAQQDKSGLPNDRFSAERPEGSISTLTIQRTEQRDSAMYRCASSLEVADGTEAFFGQGTRLTVV.